These 13 T cell receptor beta chains share one sample of origin, sequenced in a study of cytotoxic CD8 clonotypes in ibrutinib-treated CLL. The protocol was immunoSEQ multiplex PCR, while the TCRdb copy is restricted to in-frame clones and leaves out a portion. Here the sample spans 60,000 to 65,000 clones, roughly 59% being singletons. The specimen was PBMCs, collected after 12 months of ibrutinib treatment. The receptors were sampled from a human donor with chronic lymphocytic leukemia.

V and J are TRBV30 and TRBJ2-7; no firm D call. This CDR3 has 13 residues. V was clipped by 0 bases and J by 5 bases, with 11 bases between them. Germline V gene lookup returns CDR1 GTSNPN and CDR2 SVGIG (reference sequence). Here the CDR3 DNA reads TGTGCCTGGAGTGTCTACCCTAGGGACGAGCAGTACTTC. Its protein is CAWSVYPRDEQYF.

This chain joins TRBV28 and TRBJ1-4, with a tentative D call TRBD1 (6 bases). Trimming cost V 6 bases and J 4 bases, with 18 bases left between them. The germline gives CDR1 MDHEN, CDR2 SYDVKM. There are 16 residues in the CDR3. The CDR3 sequence: CASSRGGVVSNEKLFF. The CDR3 bases are TGTGCCAGCAGCCGAGGGGGGGTTGTGAGTAATGAAAAACTGTTTTTT.

The chain links TRBV7-2 to TRBJ1-4, with D possibly matching TRBD1 (6 bases). CDR3 length equals 14 residues. Per germline, CDR1 SGHTA and CDR2 FQGNSA. V lost 3 bases to trimming and J lost 4 bases, with 9 bases between them. The CDR3 reads CASSFGRGNEKLFF. In DNA form, the CDR3 reads TGTGCCAGCAGCTTCGGCAGGGGTAATGAAAAACTGTTTTTT.

This clone was seen ten or more times. This rearrangement joins TRBV6-1 to TRBJ2-1; 9 bases fit TRBD2. Germline V gene lookup returns CDR1 MNHNS and CDR2 SASEGT. V gave up 0 bases and J gave up 4 bases; unmatched junction bases: 4. The CDR3 consists of 16 residues. The chain's CDR3 is CASSEAVAGGYNEQFF. CDR3 bases: TGTGCCAGCAGTGAAGCGGTGGCGGGAGGGTACAATGAGCAGTTCTTC.

The gene calls are TRBV5-6 and TRBJ1-2, with TRBD1 matching over 7 bases. Germline loops: CDR1 SGHDT, CDR2 YYEEEE. Germline trimming cut 3 bases from V and 4 bases from J; bases unmatched to any gene: 9. This CDR3 contains 15 residues. CDR3 bases: TGTGCCAGCAGCTGGGCGACAGGGTGGGCCTATGGCTACACCTTC. Protein sequence: CASSWATGWAYGYTF.

This clone was detected a few times. The chain employs TRBV11-2 and TRBJ2-7; 7 bases map to TRBD2. The CDR3 runs to 18 residues. Trimming took 1 base from V and 0 from J; bases not matched to a gene: 12. Germline CDR1 is SGHAT and CDR2 is FQNNGV. CDR3 DNA: TGTGCCAGCAGCTTAGGTGATGGCCTAGCGGTTAGCTCCTACGAGCAGTACGTC. It is translated as CASSLGDGLAVSSYEQYV.

Remarks on this clone: This may be a read error: a much more frequent sequence differs by one nucleotide. This chain joins TRBV7-2 and TRBJ2-2; D is unclear. Germline V gene lookup returns CDR1 SGHTA and CDR2 FQGNSA. The CDR3 runs 12 residues. The V gene lost 1 base and the J gene lost 6 bases, with 3 bases spanning the gap. CDR3 region: CASSLGAGELFF. DNA for the CDR3: TGTGCCAGCAGCTTAGGGGCCGGGGAGCTGTTTTTT.

DNA of the CDR3: TGCGCCAGCAGTCAATCTAGGAACAGGGCCGGCTATGGCTACACCTTC. Protein: CASSQSRNRAGYGYTF. This chain joins TRBV23-1 and TRBJ1-2, with a possible D match to TRBD1 (6 bases). TRBV23-1 qualifies as an ORF whose function is uncertain. The length of the CDR3 is 16 residues. V lost 0 bases, J lost 4 bases, and 15 bases lay in between.

J is TRBJ2-3 and V is TRBV6-5, with 9 bases fitting TRBD2. This CDR3 spans 15 amino acids. Germline CDR1 reads MNHEY; CDR2 reads SVGAGI. Unmatched junction bases numbered 4, after V lost 4 bases and J lost 2 bases. The CDR3 DNA reads as TGTGCCAGCAGTTTCCAGCGGGGGGTCACAGATACGCAGTATTTT. This codes for CASSFQRGVTDTQYF.

This clone was detected once. This rearrangement joins TRBV11-3 to TRBJ1-6; no reliable D call. From germline, CDR1 is SGHNT and CDR2 YENEEA. Trimming stripped 2 bases from V and 5 bases from J, with 10 bases between. This CDR3 is 15 amino acids long. The CDR3 here is CASSLRSGHNSPLHF. The CDR3 bases are TGTGCCAGCAGCTTAAGGTCCGGGCATAATTCACCCCTCCACTTT.

This clone was observed many times. The chain employs TRBV2 and TRBJ2-1; D gene uncertain. Trimming cost V 2 bases and J 3 bases, with 11 bases left between them. This CDR3 spans 15 amino acids. Germline CDR1 and CDR2: SNHLY and FYNNEI. The DNA of the CDR3 is TGTGCCAGCAGTGAATCAGGCGTTTACTACAATGAGCAGTTCTTC. Translated, it gives CASSESGVYYNEQFF.

This clone was observed a single time. J is TRBJ2-3 and V is TRBV29-1; D gene uncertain. The length of the CDR3 is 13 residues. V lost 3 bases and J 2 bases, leaving 9 bases between the germline ends. Germline loops: CDR1 SQVTM, CDR2 ANQGSEA. The CDR3 here is CSVDPSATDTQYF. The CDR3 DNA reads as TGCAGCGTTGATCCCTCCGCCACAGATACGCAGTATTTT.

The chain links TRBV7-8 to TRBJ2-7, with TRBD1 matching 9 bases. V shed 5 bases, J shed 4 bases, and the junction held 12 bases outside the gene matches. Germline V gene lookup returns CDR1 SGHVS and CDR2 FQNEAQ. CDR3 length: 16 residues. This chain's CDR3 is CASSRFPGQGLYEQYV. The CDR3 DNA follows: TGTGCCAGCAGCCGTTTCCCGGGACAGGGCTTGTACGAGCAGTACGTC.